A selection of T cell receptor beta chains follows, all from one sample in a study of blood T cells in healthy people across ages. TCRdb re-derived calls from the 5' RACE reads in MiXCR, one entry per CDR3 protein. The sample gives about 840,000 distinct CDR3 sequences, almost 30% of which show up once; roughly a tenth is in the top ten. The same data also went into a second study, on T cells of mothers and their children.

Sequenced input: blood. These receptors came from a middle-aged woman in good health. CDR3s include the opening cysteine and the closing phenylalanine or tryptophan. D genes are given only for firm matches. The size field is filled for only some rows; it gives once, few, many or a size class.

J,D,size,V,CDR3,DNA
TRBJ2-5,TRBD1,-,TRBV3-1,CASSQRDRVETQYF,TGTGCCAGCAGCCAACGGGACAGGGTAGAGACCCAGTACTTC
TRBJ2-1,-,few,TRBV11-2,CASSGFWEQFF,TGTGCCAGCAGCGGTTTTTGGGAGCAGTTCTTC
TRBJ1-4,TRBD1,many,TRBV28,CASRRTGGANEKLFF,TGTGCCAGCAGGAGGACAGGGGGTGCCAATGAAAAACTGTTTTTT
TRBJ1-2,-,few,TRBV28,CASSFQGTGYTF,TGTGCCAGCAGTTTTCAGGGGACTGGCTACACCTTC
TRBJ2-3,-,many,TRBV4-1,CASSQEGQSPDTQYF,TGCGCCAGCAGCCAAGAAGGACAATCCCCCGATACGCAGTATTTT
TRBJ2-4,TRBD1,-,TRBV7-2,CASSSRRQGPGLDIQYF,TGTGCCAGCAGCTCACGGAGACAGGGACCGGGTCTGGACATTCAGTACTTC
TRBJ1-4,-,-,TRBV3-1,CASSFRNEKLFF,TGTGCCAGCAGCTTCCGAAATGAAAAACTGTTTTTT
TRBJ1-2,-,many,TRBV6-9,CARPDGYTF,TGTGCCAGGCCGGATGGCTACACCTTC
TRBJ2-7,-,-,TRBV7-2,CASSLSPGQYSLEQYF,TGTGCCAGCAGTCTCAGTCCCGGCCAGTATAGTCTCGAGCAGTACTTC
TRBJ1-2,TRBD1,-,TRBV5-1,CASNLTGTGSYGYTF,TGCGCCAGCAACTTGACCGGGACAGGGAGCTATGGCTACACCTTC
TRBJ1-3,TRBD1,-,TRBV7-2,CASSLSLEGAKLNTIYF,TGTGCCAGCAGCTTAAGTCTGGAGGGGGCTAAGTTAAACACCATATATTTT
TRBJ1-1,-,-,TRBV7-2,CASSLNNVGNTEAFF,TGTGCCAGCAGCTTAAATAATGTGGGGAACACTGAAGCTTTCTTT
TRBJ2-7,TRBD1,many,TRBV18,CASSPNTGAVYEQYF,TGTGCCAGCTCACCAAATACAGGGGCCGTCTACGAGCAGTACTTC
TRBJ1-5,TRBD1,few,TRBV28,CASSSSTGGLGQPQHF,TGTGCCAGCAGTTCATCCACAGGGGGCTTGGGACAGCCCCAGCATTTT
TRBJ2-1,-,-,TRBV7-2,CASSLGARRTYNEQFF,TGTGCCAGCAGCTTAGGCGCCAGGAGAACCTACAATGAGCAGTTCTTC
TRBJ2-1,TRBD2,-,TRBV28,CASSSPCSGGYNEQFF,TGTGCCAGCAGTTCCCCCTGTAGCGGGGGATACAATGAGCAGTTCTTC
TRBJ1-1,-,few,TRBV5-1,CASSLAMNPFGSEAFF,TGCGCCAGCAGCTTGGCCATGAACCCTTTCGGGTCTGAAGCTTTCTTT
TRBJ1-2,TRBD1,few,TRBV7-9,CASSLADRDRGGYTF,TGTGCCAGCAGCTTAGCGGACCGGGACAGAGGTGGCTACACCTTC
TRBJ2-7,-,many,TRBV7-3,CASSPGWAYEQYF,TGTGCCAGCAGCCCCGGTTGGGCCTACGAGCAGTACTTC
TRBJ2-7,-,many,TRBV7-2,CASSLSLFSSYEQYF,TGTGCCAGCAGCTTAAGTCTATTTAGCTCCTACGAGCAGTACTTC
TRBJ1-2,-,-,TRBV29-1,CSVEFWGGSYTF,TGCAGCGTTGAATTTTGGGGGGGTAGCTACACCTTC
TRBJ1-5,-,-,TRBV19,CASSISGQLNQPQHF,TGTGCCAGTAGTATCTCAGGGCAGCTCAATCAGCCCCAGCATTTT
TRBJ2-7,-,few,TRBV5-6,CASSLKWISYEQYF,TGTGCCAGCAGCTTGAAGTGGATCTCCTACGAGCAGTACTTC
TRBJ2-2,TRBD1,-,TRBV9,CASSSPAGTVLNTGELFF,TGTGCCAGCAGCTCACCTGCCGGGACAGTACTTAACACCGGGGAGCTGTTTTTT
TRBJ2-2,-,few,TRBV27,CASSPLPGELFF,TGTGCCAGCAGTCCCCTTCCCGGGGAGCTGTTTTTT
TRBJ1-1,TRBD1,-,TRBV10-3,CATRQGAEAFF,TGTGCCACTAGACAGGGCGCTGAAGCTTTCTTT
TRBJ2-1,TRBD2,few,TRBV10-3,CAISPHSGGFINEQFF,TGTGCCATCAGTCCCCATAGCGGGGGGTTCATCAATGAGCAGTTCTTC
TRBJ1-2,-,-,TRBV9,CASSLKVTAAKGYGYTF,TGTGCCAGCAGCCTAAAAGTCACGGCGGCCAAAGGCTATGGCTACACCTTC
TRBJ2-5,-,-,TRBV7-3,CASSLQSEGGSETQYF,TGTGCCAGCAGCCTTCAGTCGGAGGGCGGTTCGGAGACCCAGTACTTC
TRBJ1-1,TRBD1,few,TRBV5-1,CASSLESTGTEAFF,TGCGCCAGCAGCTTGGAGTCGACAGGGACTGAAGCTTTCTTT
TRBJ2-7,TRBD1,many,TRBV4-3,CASSQDPQGGPYEQYF,TGCGCCAGCAGCCAAGATCCACAGGGGGGTCCCTACGAGCAGTACTTC
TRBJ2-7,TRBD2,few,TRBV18,CASSPDDLGGLYEQYF,TGTGCCAGCTCACCAGATGATTTGGGGGGACTATACGAGCAGTACTTC
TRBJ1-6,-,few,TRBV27,CASSLTAAPSSYNSPLHF,TGTGCCAGCAGTTTAACGGCAGCGCCAAGCTCCTATAATTCACCCCTCCACTTT
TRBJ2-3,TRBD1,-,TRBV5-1,CASSSPGQGSYTDTQYF,TGCGCCAGCAGCTCTCCGGGACAGGGCTCCTACACAGATACGCAGTATTTT
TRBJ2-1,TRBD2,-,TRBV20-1,CSPLRPGGLAGLYNEQFF,TGCAGTCCGCTAAGACCGGGGGGACTAGCGGGACTCTACAATGAGCAGTTCTTC
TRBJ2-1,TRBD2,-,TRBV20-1,CSARLLARVNNEQFF,TGCAGTGCCAGGCTACTAGCGAGGGTGAACAATGAGCAGTTCTTC
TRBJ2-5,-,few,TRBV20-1,CSARDRTKIETQYF,TGCAGTGCTAGAGATAGGACCAAGATAGAGACCCAGTACTTC
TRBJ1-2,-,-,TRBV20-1,CSASAGNYGYTF,TGCAGTGCTAGTGCAGGGAACTATGGCTACACCTTC
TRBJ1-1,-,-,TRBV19,CASSVEAGGYTEAFF,TGTGCCAGTAGTGTGGAGGCAGGCGGGTACACTGAAGCTTTCTTT
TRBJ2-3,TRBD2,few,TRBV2,CAKRREGTDTQYF,TGTGCCAAAAGACGGGAGGGCACAGATACGCAGTATTTT
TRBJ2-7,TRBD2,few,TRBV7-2,CASSLLRRQRGSSYEQYF,TGTGCCAGCAGCTTACTCCGTCGTCAGCGGGGTAGCTCCTACGAGCAGTACTTC
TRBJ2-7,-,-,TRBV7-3,CASSLAGLGGPYEQYF,TGTGCCAGCAGCTTAGCGGGGCTGGGGGGGCCCTACGAGCAGTACTTC
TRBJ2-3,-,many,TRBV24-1,CATSVGSTDTQYF,TGTGCCACCAGTGTTGGAAGCACAGATACGCAGTATTTT
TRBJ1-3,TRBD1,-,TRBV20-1,CSAQKRTGTSGNTIYF,TGCAGTGCCCAAAAACGGACAGGGACCTCTGGAAACACCATATATTTT
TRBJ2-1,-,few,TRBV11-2,CASSLDLSSLYNEQFF,TGTGCCAGCAGCTTAGATCTGTCTAGCCTTTACAATGAGCAGTTCTTC
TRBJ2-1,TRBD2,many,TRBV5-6,CASSLAVSGGSENEQFF,TGTGCCAGCAGCTTGGCGGTTAGCGGGGGTTCCGAGAATGAGCAGTTCTTC
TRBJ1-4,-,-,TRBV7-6,CASSPEGRANEKLFF,TGTGCCAGCAGCCCGGAGGGCAGGGCAAATGAAAAACTGTTTTTT
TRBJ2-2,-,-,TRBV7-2,CASSPGRGSTGELFF,TGTGCCAGCAGCCCGGGGAGGGGGTCCACCGGGGAGCTGTTTTTT
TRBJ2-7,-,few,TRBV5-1,CASSPRVPEQYF,TGCGCCAGCAGCCCCAGGGTTCCCGAGCAGTACTTC
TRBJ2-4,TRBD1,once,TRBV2,CASRDRGYNEQYF,TGTGCCAGCCGGGACAGGGGCTACAATGAGCAGTACTTC
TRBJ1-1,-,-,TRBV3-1,CASSQDRGALNTEAFF,TGTGCCAGCAGCCAAGATCGGGGAGCCCTGAACACTGAAGCTTTCTTT
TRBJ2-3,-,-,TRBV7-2,CAGSSRGSGYTDTQYF,TGTGCCGGCAGCAGTAGGGGTAGCGGCTACACAGATACGCAGTATTTT
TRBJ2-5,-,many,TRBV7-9,CASSSSGGAGETQYF,TGTGCCAGCAGCTCCAGTGGCGGGGCGGGGGAGACCCAGTACTTC
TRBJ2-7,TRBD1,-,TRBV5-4,CASSAAGGGYEQYF,TGTGCCAGCAGCGCGGCAGGGGGCGGGTACGAGCAGTACTTC
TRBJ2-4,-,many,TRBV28,CASSLWGTAAKNIQYF,TGTGCCAGCAGTTTATGGGGAACCGCTGCCAAAAACATTCAGTACTTC
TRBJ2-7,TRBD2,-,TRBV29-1,CSVSRGTSGSAEQYF,TGCAGCGTTTCAAGAGGGACTAGCGGTTCTGCCGAGCAGTACTTC
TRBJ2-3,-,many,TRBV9,CASSTYTDTQYF,TGTGCCAGCAGCACCTACACAGATACGCAGTATTTT
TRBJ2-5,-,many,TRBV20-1,CSAPDRKETQYF,TGCAGTGCTCCTGACAGGAAAGAGACCCAGTACTTC
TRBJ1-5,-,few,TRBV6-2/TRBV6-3,CTSSYRLDRWEKPQHF,TGTACCAGCAGTTACAGATTAGACAGGTGGGAAAAGCCCCAGCATTTT
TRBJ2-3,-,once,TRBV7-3,CASSPNGGGLTDTQCF,TGTGCCAGCAGCCCCAACGGCGGCGGCCTCACAGATACGCAGTGTTTT